This record concerns one T cell receptor (beta chain) sequence. Compared with germline, one end of the junction differs, possibly owing to a read error. This sample was included in a study of siplizumab effects on memory and regulatory T cells. Measured with immunoSEQ multiplex PCR; TCRdb has only the in-frame clones, and not every one. The profile shows some 100,000 clones, around 90% of them singletons. Germline V lookup: CDR1 MNHEY, CDR2 SMNVEV (reference sequence). The CDR3 totals 13 residues. V gene TRBV27 combines with J gene TRBJ1-1; D call uncertain. The source is a human donor in good health. Some clones in this sample may be carry-over from other donors' samples. The sample consisted of CD4+ T cells sorted from blood. The CDR3 is CASSLSDRTEAFF. The CDR3 DNA sequence: TGTGCCAGCAGTTTATCGGATCGCACTGAGGCTTTCTTT.